The 17 T cell receptor beta chains in this list originate from one sample, sequenced in a study of T cells in Graves' hyperthyroidism and ophthalmopathy. Template material for amplifying TCR beta CDR3 regions consisted of RNA transcripts. Initially, a first-round RT-PCR of the TCR CDR3 employed the HTBI primer set. TCRdb itself ran the multiplex PCR reads through MiXCR, one entry per CDR3 protein. The table has about 640,000 distinct CDR3 sequences, around 20% seen once. Material: blood. Every receptor here comes from a man aged 25-45 years with Graves' ophthalmopathy.

This chain connects TRBV4-3 to TRBJ1-2, with 8 bases fitting TRBD1. Trimming removed 2 bases from V and 4 bases from J; junction bases left unmatched: 6. This CDR3 spans 15 amino acids. Germline CDR1 is LGHNA and CDR2 is YSLEER. The CDR3 here is CASSQRGTGFYGYTF. CDR3 DNA sequence: TGCGCCAGCAGCCAAAGGGGGACAGGATTCTATGGCTACACCTTC.

V gene TRBV3-1 combines with J gene TRBJ1-6, with D tentatively TRBD1 (5 bases). V lost 3 bases and J 8 bases, leaving 11 bases between the germline ends. This CDR3 contains 14 residues. The germline CDR1 and CDR2 sequences are LGHDT and YNNKEL (reference sequence). CDR3 DNA: TGTGCCAGCAGCCACCGAGCAGGGTATTCACCCCTCCACTTT. Translating gives CASSHRAGYSPLHF.

In its sample, this clonotype was seen a few times. The genes are TRBV11-2 and TRBJ2-5, with 8 bases that match TRBD2. Germline CDR1 SGHAT, CDR2 FQNNGV. This CDR3 contains 15 residues. Trimming cost V 4 bases and J 1 base; bases outside gene matches: 5. Here the CDR3 reads CASSWGTSLQETQYF. CDR3 sequence (DNA): TGTGCCAGCAGCTGGGGGACTAGTCTCCAAGAGACCCAGTACTTC.

The rearrangement uses TRBV7-2 and TRBJ2-1; 11 bases fit TRBD1. Germline CDR1 and CDR2: SGHTA and FQGNSA. Trimming cost V 5 bases and J 10 bases; bases outside gene matches: 10. There are 15 residues in the CDR3. The CDR3: CASSASGTGGHEQFF. The CDR3 coding sequence is TGTGCCAGCAGCGCCTCCGGGACAGGGGGGCACGAGCAGTTCTTC.

The chain carries TRBV4-1 and TRBJ2-7; 7 nucleotides line up with TRBD1. This CDR3 comprises 13 residues. V shed 2 bases and J 3 bases; nucleotides not matched to a gene: 1. CDR1 and CDR2 from the germline V gene are MGHRA and YSYEKL. CDR3 sequence: CASSQQGDYEQYF. The CDR3 nucleotides read TGCGCCAGCAGCCAACAGGGGGACTACGAGCAGTACTTC.

This clonotype was recorded at least ten times. The CDR3 DNA reads as TGTGCCTGGAGTGTCGCGGTTCTGGATAATTCACCCCTCCACTTT. Protein sequence: CAWSVAVLDNSPLHF. The chain carries TRBV30 and TRBJ1-6; D call uncertain. The germline gives CDR1 GTSNPN, CDR2 SVGIG (reference sequence). With 0 bases removed from V and 5 bases from J, the gap between germline ends came to 11 bases. The CDR3 sequence is 15 residues long. The complete variable domain, with remaining parts taken from reference TRBV30 and TRBJ1-6, reads SQTIHQWPATLVQPVGSPLSLECTVEGTSNPNLYWYRQAAGRGLQLLFYSVGIGQISSEVPQNLSASRPQDRQFILSSKKLLLSDSGFYLCAWSVAVLDNSPLHFGNGTRLTVT.

This clonotype was observed a few times. J is TRBJ2-7 and V is TRBV29-1; TRBD2 matches at 8 bases. CDR3 length: 12 residues. Germline assignment: CDR1 SQVTM and CDR2 ANQGSEA. J was trimmed by 2 bases and V by 5 bases; bases with no gene match: 2. CDR3 sequence: CSVQRGPYEQYF. CDR3 coding DNA: TGCAGCGTTCAGCGGGGGCCCTACGAGCAGTACTTC.

This clonotype has a count of ten or more. This chain uses TRBV28 with TRBJ2-5; D perhaps matches TRBD1 (6 bases). CDR1 MDHEN and CDR2 SYDVKM come from the germline V gene. Deletions cut 8 bases from V and 3 bases from J, with 22 bases between. This CDR3 is built from 16 residues. CDR3 in amino acids: CASVGYTGSEKETQYF. The CDR3 nucleotides are TGTGCCAGCGTGGGGTACACAGGGTCGGAAAAAGAGACCCAGTACTTC. The full variable domain, completed using reference TRBV28 and TRBJ2-5, is DVKVTQSSRYLVKRTGEKVFLECVQDMDHENMFWYRQDPGLGLRLIYFSYDVKMKEKGDIPEGYSVSREKKERFSLILESASTNQTSMYLCASVGYTGSEKETQYFGPGTRLLVL.

This clonotype was recorded at least ten times. The chain combines TRBV7-2 with TRBJ2-7; TRBD2 is a possible D gene (6 bases). Germline CDR1 reads SGHTA; CDR2 reads FQGNSA. This CDR3 spans 15 amino acids. V shed 1 base and J shed 4 bases, with 14 bases lying between them. The CDR3 sequence is CASSLEGGMRYEQYF. The CDR3 DNA follows: TGTGCCAGCAGCTTAGAGGGAGGAATGCGATACGAGCAGTACTTC.

This clonotype has a count of ten or more. This chain links TRBV11-2 with TRBJ2-5; weak D call: TRBD2 (5 bases). V was clipped by 4 bases and J by 5 bases, with 17 bases between them. The germline gives CDR1 SGHAT, CDR2 FQNNGV. This CDR3 is built from 15 residues. The CDR3 DNA is TGTGCCAGCAGCTATACAGCCTCAGAGCGGGAGACCCAGTACTTC. It codes for CASSYTASERETQYF.

This clonotype was seen a handful of times. The chain links TRBV24-1 to TRBJ2-5; TRBD1 matches 7 bases. Germline CDR1 and CDR2: KGHDR and SFDVKD. This CDR3 comprises 18 residues. J lost 1 base, V lost 5 bases, and 15 bases had no gene match. CDR3 region: CATSAPASATGAQETQYF. DNA for the CDR3: TGTGCCACCAGTGCTCCCGCCTCTGCTACAGGGGCCCAAGAGACCCAGTACTTC.

This clonotype was seen many times. The J gene is TRBJ1-2, the V gene TRBV4-1, with a possible D match to TRBD1 (5 bases). Trimming removed 0 bases from V and 4 bases from J, with 9 bases in between. The germline CDR1 and CDR2 sequences are MGHRA and YSYEKL. There are 14 residues in the CDR3. DNA of the CDR3: TGCGCCAGCAGCCAAGAGACAGAGCTCTATGGCTACACCTTC. It translates to CASSQETELYGYTF.

This clonotype has just a few counts. The gene calls are TRBV7-2 and TRBJ2-3; 8 bases line up with TRBD1. CDR3 length: 17 residues. Germline trimming cut 4 bases from V and 3 bases from J; bases unmatched to any gene: 12. The germline gives CDR1 SGHTA, CDR2 FQGNSA. This CDR3 is CASSSTRRDRQTDTQYF. The CDR3 DNA is TGTGCCAGCAGCTCAACTCGCCGGGACAGGCAAACAGATACGCAGTATTTT.

The chain carries TRBV7-9 and TRBJ2-6; possible D gene TRBD2, 5 bases. Germline CDR1 reads SEHNR; CDR2 reads FQNEAQ (reference sequence). The CDR3 has 18 amino acids. Trimming stripped 5 bases from V and 3 bases from J, with 20 bases between. CDR3 sequence (DNA): TGTGCCAGCAGCCGACGGGGTACCTCTTTGAGTGGGGCCAACGTCCTGACTTTC. Amino acids: CASSRRGTSLSGANVLTF.

In this sample, this clonotype turned up many times. This chain connects TRBV12-3 or TRBV12-4 to TRBJ2-4; D may be TRBD2 (5 bases). The CDR3 is 15 amino acids. Trimming took 7 bases from V and 0 from J, leaving 13 bases between them. The CDR3 is CASTGLGLAKNIQYF. The DNA for the CDR3 is TGTGCCAGCACAGGACTCGGACTAGCCAAAAACATTCAGTACTTC.

V is TRBV6-2 or TRBV6-3 and J is TRBJ2-5; D is ambiguous. From germline, CDR1 is MNHEY and CDR2 SVGEGT. V lost 6 bases and J 6 bases, leaving 14 bases between the germline ends. This CDR3 is 13 amino acids long. CDR3 protein: CASSPHPRKTQYF. Written as DNA, the CDR3 is TGTGCCAGCAGCCCTCACCCGAGGAAGACCCAGTACTTC.

The sample holds one count of this clonotype. A much more abundant neighbour one base away suggests this may be a read error. V and J are TRBV11-2 and TRBJ2-7; D remains ambiguous. The CDR3 loop spans 14 amino acids. Germline V gene data show CDR1 as SGHAT and CDR2 as FQNNGV. DNA for the CDR3: TGTGCCGGCAGCTCCCCACTTCGATCCTACGAGCAGTACTTC. It encodes CAGSSPLRSYEQYF. Filled out from reference TRBV11-2 and TRBJ2-7, the complete variable domain reads EAGVAQSPRYKIIEKRQSVAFWCNPISGHATLYWYQQILGQGPKLLIQFQNNGVVDDSQLPKDRFSAERLKGVDSTLKIQPAKLEDSAVYLCAGSSPLRSYEQYFGPGTRLTVT.